Reported below is one T cell receptor (beta chain). Its antigen is not known. Trimming removed 2 bases at V and 2 bases at J, with 15 bases between. The CDR3 has 16 residues. Germline values: CDR1 LNHDA, CDR2 SQIVND (reference sequence). Repertoires were generated with immunoSEQ multiplex PCR, while TCRdb's copy carries only in-frame clones and drops some. The sample has 85,000 to 95,000 clones; approximately 94% are singletons. This sample stems from a study of graft-versus-host responses after intestinal transplantation. The J gene is TRBJ1-2, the V gene TRBV19; TRBD1 is a possible D gene (6 bases). The receptor was isolated from a human donor who received an intestinal transplant. The sample was unstimulated CD8+ T cells sorted from spleen or lymph node cells, taken before intestinal transplant. The CDR3 region has the DNA TGTGCCAGTAGTATATTCCCAGGGGTTGACAACTATGGCTACACCTTC. Amino acid sequence: CASSIFPGVDNYGYTF.